The next 5 T cell receptor beta chains were all read from a single sample in a study of siplizumab effects on memory and regulatory T cells. Here immunoSEQ multiplex PCR was the method, and the copy in TCRdb shows in-frame clones only, minus some. The sample shows about 100,000 clones, roughly 93% of them seen only once. Sequenced material: Tregs sorted from blood. These receptors were obtained from a human donor in good health.

The chain couples TRBV27 to TRBJ2-5, with D possibly TRBD2 on 6 matching bases. The germline V gene has CDR1 MNHEY and CDR2 SMNVEV (reference sequence). The CDR3 has 17 amino acids. V was trimmed by 5 bases and J by 4 bases, leaving 23 bases between them. CDR3 coding DNA: TGTGCCAGCAGTCACGTTAGTCTAGCGACCCTCCGAGAGACCCAGTACTTC. This codes for CASSHVSLATLRETQYF.

In this sample, this clone turned up once. This chain links TRBV7-2 with TRBJ1-2, with a weak D call TRBD1 (5 bases). The germline gives CDR1 SGHTA, CDR2 FQGNSA. Trimming pared 6 bases from V and 8 bases from J, leaving 16 bases between. The CDR3 is 13 amino acids. This chain's CDR3 is CASSQGTLGGYTF. Written as DNA, the CDR3 is TGTGCCAGCAGTCAAGGGACCCTTGGGGGCTACACCTTC.

This chain uses TRBV18 with TRBJ2-7, with TRBD1 matching over 8 bases. This CDR3 is 13 amino acids long. V trimming: 4 bases; J trimming: 4 bases; junction bases outside the gene matches: 3. Germline CDR1 reads KGHSH; CDR2 reads LQKENI. CDR3 amino acids: CASSLTGVYEQYF. CDR3 coding DNA: TGTGCCAGCTCACTGACAGGGGTGTACGAGCAGTACTTC.

The J gene is TRBJ1-1, the V gene TRBV4-2; D is undetermined. V was shortened by 0 bases and J by 0 bases, with 14 bases between the two germline ends. The CDR3 length is 17 residues. Germline V gene lookup returns CDR1 LGHNA and CDR2 YNFKEQ. In nucleotides, the CDR3 is TGTGCCAGCAGCCAAGATTGGGCCGGTGGGATGAACACTGAAGCTTTCTTT. This encodes CASSQDWAGGMNTEAFF.

The chain is built from TRBV6-4 and TRBJ1-1; a possible D gene is TRBD1 (5 bases). Per the germline V gene, CDR1 is MRHNA and CDR2 is SNTAGT. Trimming cost V 6 bases and J 1 base, with 15 bases left between them. CDR3 length: 15 amino acids. DNA for the CDR3: TGTGCCAGCAGAGCCAGCTTTACAGGGAACACTGAAGCTTTCTTT. Amino acid sequence: CASRASFTGNTEAFF.